Below are 31 T cell receptor beta chains sequenced from a single sample in a study of T cells in Graves' hyperthyroidism and ophthalmopathy. RNA transcripts provided the source from which TCR beta CDR3 regions were amplified. Using the HTBI primer set, a first-round RT-PCR was run on the TCR CDR3. TCRdb passed the multiplex PCR reads through MiXCR, listing each CDR3 protein once. The profile shows around 400,000 distinct CDR3 sequences, 15% to 19% of them singletons. Material: blood. These receptors all come from a woman aged 18-29 years with Graves' hyperthyroidism that later progressed to Graves' ophthalmopathy.

Of note for this clonotype: A much larger clone differs from this one at a single base, so this may be a read error. J is TRBJ1-2 and V is TRBV20-1, with TRBD1 identical over 10 bases. Per the germline V gene, CDR1 is DFQATT and CDR2 is SNEGSKA (reference sequence). CDR3 length: 15 residues. J was trimmed by 2 bases and V by 5 bases; bases with no gene match: 8. The CDR3 coding sequence is TGCAGTGCTTCGGGACAGGGGACGGCGAACTATGGCTACACCTTC. Translating gives CSASGQGTANYGYTF.

At least ten counts were recorded for this clonotype. The gene calls are TRBV12-3 or TRBV12-4 and TRBJ1-5; no reliable D call. Trimming left V 6 bases short and J 1 base short, with 7 bases between. The CDR3 is made up of 13 amino acids. Here the CDR3 reads CASRPDSNQPQHF. The CDR3 nucleotides are TGTGCCAGCAGGCCAGACAGCAATCAGCCCCAGCATTTT.

At least ten counts were recorded for this clonotype. The chain combines TRBV7-3 with TRBJ2-5; 12 bases fit TRBD2. This CDR3 has 15 residues. The junction had 5 bases not matched to a gene; V was cut back by 5 bases and J by 4 bases. The germline CDR1 and CDR2 sequences are SGHTA and FQGTGA. The CDR3 sequence is CASSPTSGSSETQYF. The CDR3 DNA follows: TGTGCCAGCAGCCCGACTAGCGGGAGTTCAGAGACCCAGTACTTC.

The rearrangement joins TRBV6-1 to TRBJ2-7, with 7 bases that match TRBD1. CDR3 length equals 12 residues. CDR1 and CDR2 (germline): MNHNS, SASEGT. V lost 4 bases, J lost 4 bases, and 1 base stayed unmatched. Here the CDR3 DNA reads TGTGCCAGCAGTGGACAGGGTTACGAGCAGTACTTC. Its translation: CASSGQGYEQYF.

This clonotype was counted many times. The chain uses TRBV6-1 and TRBJ2-7, with 10 nucleotides matching TRBD1. The CDR3 runs 16 residues. The germline CDR1 and CDR2 sequences are MNHNS and SASEGT. The junction had 12 bases not matched to a gene; V was cut back by 5 bases and J by 5 bases. The CDR3 coding sequence is TGTGCCAGCAGTTCGCCCGGGACAGGGGTCAGAGACGAGCAGTACTTC. It is translated as CASSSPGTGVRDEQYF.

The sample holds many counts of this clonotype. The chain employs TRBV5-1 and TRBJ2-1; TRBD2 agrees at 7 bases. V shed 4 bases and J 6 bases; nucleotides not matched to a gene: 7. The CDR3 runs 14 residues. Germline assignment: CDR1 SGHRS and CDR2 YFSETQ. CDR3 amino acids: CASSPRLALNEQFF. Written as DNA, the CDR3 is TGCGCCAGCAGCCCCAGACTAGCCCTCAATGAGCAGTTCTTC.

The chain links TRBV5-6 to TRBJ2-1; D may be TRBD2 (6 bases). This CDR3 comprises 16 residues. Germline loops: CDR1 SGHDT, CDR2 YYEEEE. V was cut by 4 bases and J by 0 bases, with 14 bases left in between. The CDR3 sequence is CASSKIAVFSYNEQFF. The CDR3 DNA is TGTGCCAGCAGCAAGATAGCGGTTTTCTCCTACAATGAGCAGTTCTTC.

The chain carries TRBV9 and TRBJ2-1, with 7 bases lining up with TRBD2. Germline V gene lookup returns CDR1 SGDLS and CDR2 YYNGEE. The CDR3 has 16 residues. Trimming removed 0 bases from V and 6 bases from J; junction bases left unmatched: 9. CDR3 in amino acids: CASSVVEGLRVNEQFF. The CDR3 nucleotides read TGTGCCAGCAGCGTAGTGGAGGGACTACGAGTCAATGAGCAGTTCTTC.

This clonotype came up many times. The rearrangement uses TRBV28 and TRBJ2-7; D not resolved. V was clipped by 6 bases and J by 6 bases, with 15 bases between them. The germline CDR1 and CDR2 sequences are MDHEN and SYDVKM. This CDR3 has 13 residues. CDR3 sequence reads: CASSPWRWGEQYF. The CDR3 nucleotides are TGTGCCAGCAGCCCATGGCGATGGGGCGAGCAGTACTTC. The whole variable domain, filled in from reference TRBV28 and TRBJ2-7, reads DVKVTQSSRYLVKRTGEKVFLECVQDMDHENMFWYRQDPGLGLRLIYFSYDVKMKEKGDIPEGYSVSREKKERFSLILESASTNQTSMYLCASSPWRWGEQYFGPGTRLTVT.

This clonotype was seen many times. This chain connects TRBV30 to TRBJ1-2; 10 bases line up with TRBD1. CDR3 length: 14 residues. V was clipped by 2 bases and J by 2 bases; unmatched bases: 2. The V gene's germline CDR1 is GTSNPN and CDR2 SVGIG (reference sequence). CDR3 loop: CAWSPGQGNYGYTF. The DNA of the CDR3 is TGTGCCTGGAGTCCGGGACAGGGGAACTATGGCTACACCTTC.

This clonotype was observed many times. The J gene is TRBJ2-2, the V gene TRBV7-2; D gene uncertain. The CDR3 is 15 amino acids. CDR1 SGHTA and CDR2 FQGNSA come from the germline V gene. Trimming removed 2 bases at V and 1 base at J, with 8 bases between. CDR3 bases: TGTGCCAGCAGCTTATACGCCCGGAACACCGGGGAGCTGTTTTTT. Residues: CASSLYARNTGELFF.

This sequence joins TRBV18 and TRBJ2-2; weak D call: TRBD2 (5 bases). With 4 bases removed from V and 0 bases from J, the gap between germline ends came to 12 bases. The CDR3 has 16 amino acids. The germline gives CDR1 KGHSH, CDR2 LQKENI. The CDR3 DNA follows: TGTGCCAGCTCACTCGGACTGACTTCGAACACCGGGGAGCTGTTTTTT. The encoded protein is CASSLGLTSNTGELFF.

This clonotype was detected ten times or more. The chain has TRBV12-5 and TRBJ2-2; D is possibly TRBD1 (5 bases). CDR1 and CDR2 (germline): LGHNT, FRNRAP. The germline V and J ends were trimmed by 0 bases and 7 bases, with 6 bases remaining between them. This CDR3 is 13 amino acids long. CDR3 in DNA: TGTGCTAGTGGTTTGGTAACAGGCGGGGAGCTGTTTTTT. Its translation: CASGLVTGGELFF.

A single count supports this clonotype. An end of the junction does not agree with germline; a read error may underlie this. The CDR3 DNA follows: TGTGCCAGCAGCGCCTCCGGGACAGGGTACGACGAGCCGTATTTC. Translating gives CASSASGTGYDEPYF. The V and J genes are TRBV11-2 and TRBJ2-7; 9 positions match TRBD1. CDR3 length: 15 residues. The germline V gene encodes CDR1 SGHAT and CDR2 FQNNGV.

This clonotype was observed a few times. The gene calls are TRBV6-2 or TRBV6-3 and TRBJ2-5; TRBD1 or TRBD2 may be the D gene (6 bases each). V was cut by 6 bases and J by 5 bases, with 22 bases left in between. This CDR3 contains 16 residues. The germline V gene has CDR1 MNHEY and CDR2 SVGEGT. Here the CDR3 reads CASSPDVQGLPETQYF. The CDR3 bases are TGTGCCAGCAGCCCCGATGTACAGGGACTTCCGGAGACCCAGTACTTC.

This clonotype was seen only a few times. The CDR3 loop is CASRDRSNQPQHF. The CDR3 bases are TGTGCCAGCAGGGATAGAAGCAATCAGCCCCAGCATTTT. V gene TRBV2 combines with J gene TRBJ1-5; D is uncertain. V lost 6 bases, J lost 1 base, and 7 bases lay in between. There are 13 residues in the CDR3. Looked up from germline, CDR1 is SNHLY and CDR2 is FYNNEI.

This clonotype was seen only a few times. The chain couples TRBV24-1 to TRBJ2-2; 9 bases map to TRBD1. There are 17 residues in the CDR3. The germline gives CDR1 KGHDR, CDR2 SFDVKD. With V trimmed by 3 bases and J by 0 bases, 4 bases remained unmatched. Here the CDR3 DNA reads TGTGCCACCAGTGATCGAACAGGGGGCGCGAACACCGGGGAGCTGTTTTTT. Translated: CATSDRTGGANTGELFF.

This clonotype was observed at least ten times. The chain combines TRBV7-9 with TRBJ2-1; D gene ambiguous. With 1 base removed from V and 4 bases from J, the gap between germline ends came to 8 bases. CDR3 length: 14 residues. CDR1 and CDR2 (germline): SEHNR, FQNEAQ (reference sequence). CDR3 nucleotide sequence: TGTGCCAGCAGCTTAGTAGAACAGTACAATGAGCAGTTCTTC. Amino acids: CASSLVEQYNEQFF.

This clonotype came up many times. The V and J genes are TRBV6-5 and TRBJ2-7, with no clear D. The germline V gene has CDR1 MNHEY and CDR2 SVGAGI. This CDR3 region has 14 residues. V was pared by 0 bases and J by 3 bases, with 9 bases between. CDR3 nucleotide sequence: TGTGCCAGCAGTTACTCGAGAACCTTCTACGAGCAGTACTTC. Translating gives CASSYSRTFYEQYF.

The V and J genes are TRBV20-1 and TRBJ2-2, with TRBD1 as a possible D gene (5 bases). The germline V gene has CDR1 DFQATT and CDR2 SNEGSKA (reference sequence). Trimming removed 4 bases at V and 5 bases at J, with 14 bases between. The CDR3 contains 14 residues. The CDR3 spells CSAKKGAETGELFF. DNA of the CDR3: TGCAGTGCTAAAAAAGGGGCGGAAACCGGGGAGCTGTTTTTT.

This clonotype showed up many times. This chain links TRBV6-5 with TRBJ2-7, with TRBD1 matching 11 bases. CDR3 length equals 17 residues. V lost 0 bases and J lost 3; bases outside the gene matches: 7. Germline-derived CDR1 and CDR2 are MNHEY and SVGAGI. CDR3 sequence reads: CASSYSKGTGGNYEQYF. The CDR3 DNA reads as TGTGCCAGCAGTTACTCGAAGGGGACAGGGGGAAACTACGAGCAGTACTTC.

J is TRBJ2-7 and V is TRBV20-1; the D gene is possibly TRBD1 (5 bases). CDR3 length equals 12 residues. The V gene lost 5 bases and the J gene lost 2 bases, with 10 bases spanning the gap. The germline V gene has CDR1 DFQATT and CDR2 SNEGSKA (reference sequence). For the CDR3, the DNA is TGCAGTGCTGGGGTCAGGGCCTACGAGCAGTACTTC. Residues: CSAGVRAYEQYF.

V and J are TRBV24-1 and TRBJ2-1; 7 bases map to TRBD2. CDR3 length: 17 amino acids. Germline lookup yields CDR1 KGHDR and CDR2 SFDVKD. Trimming took 3 bases from V and 4 from J; bases not matched to a gene: 11. The CDR3: CATSDSRRGGGYNEQFF. CDR3 coding DNA: TGTGCCACCAGTGATAGTCGACGTGGCGGGGGTTACAATGAGCAGTTCTTC.

This clonotype was detected ten times or more. The chain uses TRBV5-1 and TRBJ1-1; D is possibly TRBD1 (6 bases). The V and J ends lost 4 bases and 1 base respectively, with 11 bases between them. Per the germline V gene, CDR1 is SGHRS and CDR2 is YFSETQ. CDR3 length: 14 residues. The CDR3 is CASSGGQQNTEAFF. CDR3 DNA sequence: TGCGCCAGCAGCGGCGGACAGCAGAACACTGAAGCTTTCTTT. Full variable domain (missing parts from reference TRBV5-1 and TRBJ1-1): KAGVTQTPRYLIKTRGQQVTLSCSPISGHRSVSWYQQTPGQGLQFLFEYFSETQRNKGNFPGRFSGRQFSNSRSEMNVSTLELGDSALYLCASSGGQQNTEAFFGQGTRLTVV.

The table lists this clonotype with many counts. The J gene is TRBJ2-7, the V gene TRBV27, with TRBD2 matching 9 bases. This CDR3 has 16 amino acids. V trimming: 7 bases; J trimming: 1 base; junction bases outside the gene matches: 11. Germline-derived CDR1 and CDR2 are MNHEY and SMNVEV (reference sequence). The CDR3 DNA follows: TGTGCCAGCACCAATTATAGCGGGAGTCGGTCCTACGAGCAGTACTTC. It is translated as CASTNYSGSRSYEQYF.

Many counts were recorded for this clonotype. The genes are TRBV9 and TRBJ2-7, with 13 bases that match TRBD2. J was trimmed by 6 bases and V by 0 bases; bases with no gene match: 6. Germline assignment: CDR1 SGDLS and CDR2 YYNGEE. The CDR3 is made up of 16 amino acids. CDR3 sequence: CASSVELAGGPGEQYF. DNA for the CDR3: TGTGCCAGCAGCGTAGAACTAGCGGGAGGGCCCGGCGAGCAGTACTTC.

This clonotype was observed many times. This rearrangement joins TRBV12-3 or TRBV12-4 to TRBJ2-3; D unclear. Trimming pared 3 bases from V and 2 bases from J, leaving 9 bases between. The CDR3 totals 14 residues. The CDR3 region is CASSFGRPTDTQYF. CDR3 in DNA: TGTGCCAGCAGTTTTGGCAGACCCACAGATACGCAGTATTTT.

This clonotype was seen repeatedly, ten times or more. The V gene is TRBV7-2, the J gene TRBJ2-5; D not certain. Trimming left V 0 bases short and J 7 bases short, with 9 bases between. Germline values: CDR1 SGHTA, CDR2 FQGNSA. The CDR3 has 13 amino acids. Here the CDR3 DNA reads TGTGCCAGCAGCTTAGCGCTGACGGGGACCCAGTACTTC. Its translation is CASSLALTGTQYF. The full variable domain, its missing parts supplied by reference TRBV7-2 and TRBJ2-5, is GAGVSQSPSNKVTEKGKDVELRCDPISGHTALYWYRQSLGQGLEFLIYFQGNSAPDKSGLPSDRFSAERTGGSVSTLTIQRTQQEDSAVYLCASSLALTGTQYFGPGTRLLVL.

The sample holds many counts of this clonotype. The J gene is TRBJ2-1, the V gene TRBV12-3 or TRBV12-4; D not resolved. The V and J ends lost 6 bases and 2 bases respectively, with 14 bases between them. The CDR3 runs to 15 residues. The CDR3 sequence is CASSRGVRPYNEQFF. CDR3 DNA sequence: TGTGCCAGCAGCCGAGGTGTTAGACCCTACAATGAGCAGTTCTTC.

This clonotype was seen more than once but under ten times. Sequence at one end of the junction differs from germline and may be a read error. The chain links TRBV6-1 to TRBJ2-7; D possibly corresponds to TRBD1 (5 bases). The CDR3 loop spans 11 amino acids. CDR1 is MNHNS, CDR2 SASEGT, per germline. For the CDR3, the DNA is TGTGTCAGCAGGTCGACAGTCGAGCAGTACTTC. It specifies CVSRSTVEQYF.

This clonotype was recorded many times. The rearrangement uses TRBV7-8 and TRBJ2-7; 9 nucleotides align to TRBD2. The CDR3 has 15 residues. V shed 4 bases, J shed 3 bases, and the junction held 7 bases outside the gene matches. The germline V gene encodes CDR1 SGHVS and CDR2 FQNEAQ. The CDR3 is CASSSGLAGFYEQYF. The CDR3, as DNA: TGTGCCAGCAGCTCGGGGCTAGCGGGATTCTACGAGCAGTACTTC.